A single sample gave rise to the 19 T cell receptor beta chains below, sequenced in a study of radiation and T cells in renal cell carcinoma (dated by TCRdb to 2020 to 2022). The library was built by means of the immunoSEQ multiplex PCR assay. TCRdb took over this immuneACCESS table, retaining in-frame rearrangements with V and J assigned. Such tables are incomplete; in checked studies, under half of the missing clones stem from an unresolved V gene, and the remainder is unexplained. In this sample the table shows roughly 170,000 clones, 88% of which occur a single time. The leading ten clones occupy roughly 10% of the sample. What the time point label conveys for this sample: blood 4 weeks post-SBRT, at nephrectomy. The treatment or condition tag for this specimen amounts to: 15 Gy SBRT to primary tumor, nephrectomy 4 weeks later. Specimen: blood, collected from a patient whose treatment included radiotherapy and nephrectomy. The receptors were sampled from a woman aged 50 to 60 with renal cell carcinoma.

V usage is TRBV19 and J usage is TRBJ2-7; D is uncertain. The CDR3 extends over 11 amino acids. The germline V gene has CDR1 LNHDA and CDR2 SQIVND (reference sequence). Trimming removed 3 bases at V and 4 bases at J, with 4 bases between. The CDR3 protein is CASSMGYEQYF. The CDR3 bases are TGTGCCAGTAGTATGGGGTACGAGCAGTACTTC. Drawing the rest from reference TRBV19 and TRBJ2-7, the complete variable domain is DGGITQSPKYLFRKEGQNVTLSCEQNLNHDAMYWYRQDPGQGLRLIYYSQIVNDFQKGDIAEGYSVSREKKESFPLTVTSAQKNPTAFYLCASSMGYEQYFGPGTRLTVT.

The chain employs TRBV10-1 and TRBJ2-5, with 7 bases fitting TRBD1. J was trimmed by 5 bases and V by 0 bases; bases with no gene match: 3. Germline V gives CDR1 WNHNN, CDR2 SYGVQD (reference sequence). This CDR3 is built from 14 residues. CDR3 protein: CASSESGQWETQYF. The CDR3 nucleotides read TGCGCCAGCAGTGAGTCGGGACAGTGGGAGACCCAGTACTTC.

The rearrangement links TRBV7-3 to TRBJ2-7; 7 nucleotides align to TRBD1. Unmatched junction bases numbered 3, after V lost 2 bases and J lost 2 bases. The CDR3 loop spans 14 amino acids. Germline lookup yields CDR1 SGHTA and CDR2 FQGTGA. Here the CDR3 DNA reads TGTGCCAGCAGCTTAGGGCAGGGGGCCTACGAGCAGTACTTC. Protein product: CASSLGQGAYEQYF.

The V gene is TRBV5-6, the J gene TRBJ1-5, with 7 bases aligning to TRBD1. The germline V gene has CDR1 SGHDT and CDR2 YYEEEE. The V segment lost 0 bases and the J segment 0 bases; nucleotides outside the gene matches: 3. The CDR3 length is 16 residues. The CDR3 sequence: CASSLAGGPSNQPQHF. The CDR3 nucleotides read TGTGCCAGCAGCTTGGCAGGGGGGCCTAGCAATCAGCCCCAGCATTTT.

This clone appeared once. The V and J genes are TRBV5-4 and TRBJ2-6; TRBD1 aligns across 10 bases. V was pared by 4 bases and J by 2 bases, with 12 bases of the junction left unmatched. This CDR3 spans 19 amino acids. Germline loops: CDR1 SGHNT, CDR2 YYREEE (reference sequence). The CDR3 nucleotides are TGTGCCAGCAGCCCCAGCCCGGGACAGGGGTATCCTGGGGCCAACGTCCTGACTTTC. As protein: CASSPSPGQGYPGANVLTF.

The chain links TRBV4-3 to TRBJ2-5; possibly TRBD1 or TRBD2 for D (5 bases each). The germline V gene has CDR1 LGHNA and CDR2 YSLEER. This CDR3 is 13 amino acids long. V was trimmed by 6 bases and J by 1 base, leaving 9 bases between them. As DNA, the CDR3 is TGCGCCAGCAGTGGGGGTCCCCAAGAGACCCAGTACTTC. Residues: CASSGGPQETQYF.

This clone appeared a single time. The CDR3 DNA reads as TGTGCCAGTACCGCGGGGGGGGAGCTGTTTTTT. As protein: CASTAGGELFF. The rearrangement uses TRBV19 and TRBJ2-2, with TRBD2 as a possible D gene (6 bases). Trimming cost V 7 bases and J 8 bases, with 8 bases left between them. The CDR3 totals 11 residues. Germline V gene sequence: CDR1 LNHDA, CDR2 SQIVND (reference sequence).

V gene TRBV19 combines with J gene TRBJ2-1; 10 bases line up with TRBD2. Germline V lookup: CDR1 LNHDA, CDR2 SQIVND (reference sequence). The V gene end was trimmed by 3 bases and the J gene end by 4 bases; junction bases not matched to a gene: 6. The CDR3 extends over 16 amino acids. The CDR3 protein is CASSIPASGGYNEQFF. CDR3 in DNA: TGTGCCAGTAGTATTCCGGCTAGCGGGGGATACAATGAGCAGTTCTTC.

The chain carries TRBV5-1 and TRBJ2-2, with D maybe TRBD2 (5 bases). V was trimmed by 0 bases and J by 6 bases, leaving 12 bases between them. Germline V gene sequence: CDR1 SGHRS, CDR2 YFSETQ. The CDR3 has 15 residues. The chain's CDR3 is CASSLAPGTAGELFF. CDR3 bases: TGCGCCAGCAGCTTGGCCCCGGGAACGGCCGGGGAGCTGTTTTTT.

V and J are TRBV13 and TRBJ2-5; tentatively, D is TRBD2 (6 bases). The CDR3 has 15 residues. V lost 4 bases to trimming and J lost 5 bases, with 17 bases between them. Looked up from germline, CDR1 is PRHDT and CDR2 is FYEKMQ (reference sequence). The DNA of the CDR3 is TGTGCCAGCAGCTCCCCCCGGAGGGGCAGGGAGACCCAGTACTTC. This encodes CASSSPRRGRETQYF.

The chain couples TRBV7-9 to TRBJ1-2, with TRBD1 as a possible D gene (5 bases). Germline loops: CDR1 SEHNR, CDR2 FQNEAQ (reference sequence). V shed 5 bases and J shed 1 base, with 11 bases lying between them. CDR3 length equals 14 residues. In DNA, the CDR3 is TGTGCCAGCAGCCCCGGGGCTCTTAACTATGGCTACACCTTC. Translation gives CASSPGALNYGYTF. Together with reference TRBV7-9 and TRBJ1-2, the CDR3 gives the full variable domain: DTGVSQNPRHKITKRGQNVTFRCDPISEHNRLYWYRQTLGQGPEFLTYFQNEAQLEKSRLLSDRFSAERPKGSFSTLEIQRTEQGDSAMYLCASSPGALNYGYTFGSGTRLTVV.

The chain combines TRBV29-1 with TRBJ2-3, with D possibly matching TRBD2 (7 bases). The CDR3 loop spans 16 amino acids. Germline values: CDR1 SQVTM, CDR2 ANQGSEA. V lost 0 bases and J 5 bases, leaving 18 bases between the germline ends. In DNA form, the CDR3 reads TGCAGCGTTGAAGATATCATTACGGGGGGCCGAGATACGCAGTATTTT. Protein sequence: CSVEDIITGGRDTQYF.

The V and J genes are TRBV4-2 and TRBJ1-1; the D is unclear. The germline gives CDR1 LGHNA, CDR2 YNFKEQ. This CDR3 comprises 14 residues. V lost 4 bases and J lost 0, with 9 bases in between. The DNA of the CDR3 is TGTGCCAGCAGCCGGGAGAGGGTGAACACTGAAGCTTTCTTT. Protein product: CASSRERVNTEAFF.

CDR3 sequence reads: CASSLSDNTEAFF. CDR3 bases: TGTGCCAGCAGCTTAAGTGATAACACTGAAGCTTTCTTT. V is TRBV7-9 and J is TRBJ1-1; D is unresolved. The CDR3 extends over 13 amino acids. Trimming took 2 bases from V and 2 from J, leaving 6 bases between them. Looked up from germline, CDR1 is SEHNR and CDR2 is FQNEAQ (reference sequence).

CDR3 coding DNA: TGTGCCAGTAGTATAGCTACAGACACTGAAGCTTTCTTT. Translation: CASSIATDTEAFF. The gene calls are TRBV19 and TRBJ1-1; D is unresolved. The CDR3 spans 13 residues. The V gene lost 1 base and the J gene lost 3 bases, with 6 bases spanning the gap. Germline CDR1 reads LNHDA; CDR2 reads SQIVND (reference sequence).

This chain joins TRBV5-1 and TRBJ2-5; D is undetermined. V lost 0 bases to trimming and J lost 1 base, with 7 bases between them. This CDR3 has 14 amino acids. Per the germline V gene, CDR1 is SGHRS and CDR2 is YFSETQ. The CDR3 spells CASSLAGSQETQYF. The CDR3 nucleotides read TGCGCCAGCAGCTTGGCTGGCTCCCAAGAGACCCAGTACTTC.

This clone was observed once. This chain connects TRBV6-1 to TRBJ1-5; a weak D match, TRBD1 (6 bases). The CDR3 spans 13 residues. The germline CDR1 and CDR2 sequences are MNHNS and SASEGT. The V end was cut by 9 bases, the J end by 6 bases, with 15 bases between. The CDR3 DNA reads as TGTGCCAGTTTACAGGGAAACCGTCAGCCCCAGCATTTT. This sequence encodes CASLQGNRQPQHF.

This rearrangement joins TRBV2 to TRBJ2-7; D possibly uses TRBD1 or TRBD2 (5 bases each). Germline CDR1 reads SNHLY; CDR2 reads FYNNEI. The V end was cut by 6 bases, the J end by 3 bases, with 15 bases between. The length of the CDR3 is 14 residues. CDR3 DNA sequence: TGTGCCAGCAGACTGCCCGGGACCCTCTACGAGCAGTACTTC. The encoded protein is CASRLPGTLYEQYF.

Comment on this clone: At the DNA level, this CDR3 is encoded by other sequences in the same sample as well. The V and J genes are TRBV6-5 and TRBJ1-5, with D unresolved. The V gene lost 2 bases and the J gene lost 6 bases, with 8 bases spanning the gap. This CDR3 is built from 13 residues. The V gene's germline CDR1 is MNHEY and CDR2 SVGAGI. CDR3 in DNA: TGTGCCAGCAGTTACAGGGAGGGTCAGCCCCAGCATTTT. It codes for CASSYREGQPQHF.